The T cell receptor beta chain described here comes from a study of blood T cell repertoires in COVID-19. Using immunoSEQ multiplex PCR, the repertoire was profiled, and TCRdb retains in-frame clones only, with some absent. The sample records about 190,000 clones, 65% to 80% being singletons. The CDR3 contains 14 residues. V dropped 4 bases and J dropped 5 bases, with 14 bases sitting between them. Germline V gene sequence: CDR1 MNHEY, CDR2 SVGAGI. Sequences were obtained from peripheral blood. The chain combines TRBV6-5 with TRBJ1-2; possibly TRBD1 for D (6 bases). The TCR originated in a woman in her forties or fifties with acute or convalescent COVID-19. CDR3 DNA: TGTGCCAGCAGTTCCACCACAGGGAGTTATGGCTACACCTTC. Protein: CASSSTTGSYGYTF.